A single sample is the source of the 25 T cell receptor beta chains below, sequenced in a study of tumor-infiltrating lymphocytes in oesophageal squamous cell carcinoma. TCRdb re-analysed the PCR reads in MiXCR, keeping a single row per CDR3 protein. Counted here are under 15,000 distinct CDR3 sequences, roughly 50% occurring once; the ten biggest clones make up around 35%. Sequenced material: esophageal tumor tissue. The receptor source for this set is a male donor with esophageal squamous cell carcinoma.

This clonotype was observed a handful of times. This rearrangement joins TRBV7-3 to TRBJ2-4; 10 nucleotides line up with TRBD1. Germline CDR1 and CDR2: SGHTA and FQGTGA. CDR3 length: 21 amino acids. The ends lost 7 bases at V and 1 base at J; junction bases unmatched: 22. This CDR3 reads CASTIRRDRDRGSSAKNIQYF. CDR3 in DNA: TGTGCCAGCACCATCCGAAGGGACCGGGACAGGGGATCTTCGGCCAAAAACATTCAGTACTTC.

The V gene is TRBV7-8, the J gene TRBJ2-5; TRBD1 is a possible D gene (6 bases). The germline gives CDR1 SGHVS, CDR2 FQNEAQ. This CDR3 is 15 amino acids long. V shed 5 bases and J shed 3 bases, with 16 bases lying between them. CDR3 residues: CASSQNREAEETQYF. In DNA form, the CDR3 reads TGTGCCAGCAGCCAAAACAGGGAAGCCGAAGAGACCCAGTACTTC.

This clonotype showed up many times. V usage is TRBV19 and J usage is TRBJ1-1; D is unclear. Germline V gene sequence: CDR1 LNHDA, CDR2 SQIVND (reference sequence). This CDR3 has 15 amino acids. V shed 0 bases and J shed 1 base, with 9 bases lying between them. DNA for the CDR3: TGTGCCAGTAGTATAGATACCGGTCCGAACACTGAAGCTTTCTTT. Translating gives CASSIDTGPNTEAFF.

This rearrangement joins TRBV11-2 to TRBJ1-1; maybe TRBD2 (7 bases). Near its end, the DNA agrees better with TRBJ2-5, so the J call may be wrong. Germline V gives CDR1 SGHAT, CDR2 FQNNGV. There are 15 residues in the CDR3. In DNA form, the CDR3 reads TGTGCCAGCACACAGGGAGGGTTCAGTCGTGAGACCCAGTACTTC. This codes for CASTQGGFSRETQYF.

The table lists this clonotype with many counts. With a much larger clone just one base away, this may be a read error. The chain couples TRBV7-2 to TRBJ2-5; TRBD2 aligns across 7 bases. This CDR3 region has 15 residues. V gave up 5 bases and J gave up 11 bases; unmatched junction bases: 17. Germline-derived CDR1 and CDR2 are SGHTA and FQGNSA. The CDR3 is CASSSGLVGYNEQYF. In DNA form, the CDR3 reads TGTGCCAGCAGCAGCGGACTAGTTGGGTACAATGAGCAGTACTTC.

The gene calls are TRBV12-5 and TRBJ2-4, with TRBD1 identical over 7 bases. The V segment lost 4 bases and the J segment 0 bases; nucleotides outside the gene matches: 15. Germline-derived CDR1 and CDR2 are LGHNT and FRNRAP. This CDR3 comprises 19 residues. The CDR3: CASGSGRGSMILAKNIQYF. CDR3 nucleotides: TGTGCTAGTGGTTCGGGCAGGGGGAGCATGATACTAGCCAAAAACATTCAGTACTTC.

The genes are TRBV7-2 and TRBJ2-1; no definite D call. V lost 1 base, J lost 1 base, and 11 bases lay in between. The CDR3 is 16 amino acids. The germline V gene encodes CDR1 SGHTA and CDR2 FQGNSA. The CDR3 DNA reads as TGTGCCAGCAGCTTAGTGGCAGGTTCTTCCTACAATGAGCAGTTCTTC. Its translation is CASSLVAGSSYNEQFF.

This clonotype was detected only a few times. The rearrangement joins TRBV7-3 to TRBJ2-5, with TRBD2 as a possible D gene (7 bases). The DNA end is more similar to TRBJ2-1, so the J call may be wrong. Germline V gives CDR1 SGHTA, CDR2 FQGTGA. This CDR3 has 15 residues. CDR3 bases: TGTGCCAGCAGTTTAGAGGGGGGGGCAAGGAATGAGCAGTTCTTC. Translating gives CASSLEGGARNEQFF.

The CDR3 here is CASSWEGASGANVLTF. The CDR3 bases are TGTGCCAGCAGCTGGGAGGGGGCGTCTGGGGCCAACGTCCTGACTTTC. The rearrangement links TRBV6-1 to TRBJ2-6; D might be TRBD1 or TRBD2, each matching 7 bases. Trimming removed 6 bases at V and 1 base at J, with 13 bases between. Germline CDR1 and CDR2: MNHNS and SASEGT. The CDR3 consists of 16 residues.

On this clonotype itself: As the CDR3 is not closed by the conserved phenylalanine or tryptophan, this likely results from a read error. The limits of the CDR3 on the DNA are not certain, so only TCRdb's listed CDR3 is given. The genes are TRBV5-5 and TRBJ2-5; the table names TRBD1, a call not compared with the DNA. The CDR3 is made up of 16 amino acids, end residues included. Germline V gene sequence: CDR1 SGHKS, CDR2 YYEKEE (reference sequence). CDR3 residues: CASSEDRQNSPLHFGN.

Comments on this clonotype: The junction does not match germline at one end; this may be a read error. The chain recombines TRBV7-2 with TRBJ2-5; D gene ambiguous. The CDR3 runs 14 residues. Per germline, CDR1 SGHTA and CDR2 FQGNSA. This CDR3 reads CASSLLGMLSPLHF. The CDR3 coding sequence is TGTGCCAGCAGCTTACTAGGGATGTTGTCACCCCTCCACTTC. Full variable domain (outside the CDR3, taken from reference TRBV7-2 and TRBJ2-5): GAGVSQSPSNKVTEKGKDVELRCDPISGHTALYWYRQSLGQGLEFLIYFQGNSAPDKSGLPSDRFSAERTGGSVSTLTIQRTQQEDSAVYLCASSLLGMLSPLHFGPGTRLLVL.

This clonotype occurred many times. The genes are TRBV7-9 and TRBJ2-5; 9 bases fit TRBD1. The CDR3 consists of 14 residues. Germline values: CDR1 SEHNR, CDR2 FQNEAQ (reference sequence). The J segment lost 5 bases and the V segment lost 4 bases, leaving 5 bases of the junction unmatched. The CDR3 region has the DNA TGTGCCAGCAGCTCGGGACAGGGTTACGAGACCCAGTACTTC. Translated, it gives CASSSGQGYETQYF.

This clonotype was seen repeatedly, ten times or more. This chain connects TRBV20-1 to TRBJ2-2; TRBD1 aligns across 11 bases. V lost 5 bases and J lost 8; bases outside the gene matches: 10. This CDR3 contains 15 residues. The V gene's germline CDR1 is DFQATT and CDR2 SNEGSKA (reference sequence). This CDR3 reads CSAFFRDRGTGELFF. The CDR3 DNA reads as TGCAGTGCTTTTTTCCGGGACAGGGGGACGGGGGAGCTGTTTTTT.

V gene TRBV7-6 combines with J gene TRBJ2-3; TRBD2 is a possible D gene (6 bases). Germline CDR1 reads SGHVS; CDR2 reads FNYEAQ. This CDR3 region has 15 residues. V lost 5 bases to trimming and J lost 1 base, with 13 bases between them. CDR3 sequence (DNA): TGTGCCAGCAGCCTGCGGGGAAGGGGCACAGATACGCAGTATTTT. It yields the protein CASSLRGRGTDTQYF.

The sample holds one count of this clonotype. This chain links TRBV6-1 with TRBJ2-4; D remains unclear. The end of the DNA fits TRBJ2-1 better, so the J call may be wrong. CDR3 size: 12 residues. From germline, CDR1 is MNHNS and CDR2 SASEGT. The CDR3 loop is CASSEGYNEQFF. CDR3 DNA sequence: TGTGCCAGCAGTGAAGGCTACAATGAGCAGTTCTTC.

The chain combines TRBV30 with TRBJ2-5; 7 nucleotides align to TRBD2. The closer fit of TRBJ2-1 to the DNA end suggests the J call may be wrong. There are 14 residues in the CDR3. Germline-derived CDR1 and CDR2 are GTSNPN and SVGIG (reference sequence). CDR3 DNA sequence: TGTGCCTGGGACCCTTGGGGGGGTTACAATGAGCAGTTCTTC. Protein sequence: CAWDPWGGYNEQFF.

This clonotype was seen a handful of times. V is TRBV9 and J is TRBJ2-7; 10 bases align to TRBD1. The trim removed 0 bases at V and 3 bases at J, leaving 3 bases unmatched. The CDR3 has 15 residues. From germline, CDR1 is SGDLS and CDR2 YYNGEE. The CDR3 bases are TGTGCCAGCAGCGTAGACGGGACAGGGGACTACGAGCAGTACTTC. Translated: CASSVDGTGDYEQYF.

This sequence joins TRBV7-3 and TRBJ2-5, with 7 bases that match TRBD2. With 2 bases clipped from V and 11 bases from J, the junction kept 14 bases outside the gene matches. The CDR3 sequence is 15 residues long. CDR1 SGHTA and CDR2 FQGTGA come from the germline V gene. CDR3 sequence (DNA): TGTGCCAGCAGCTTATTCCCCGGGGGGACCGATGAGCAGTACTTC. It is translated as CASSLFPGGTDEQYF.

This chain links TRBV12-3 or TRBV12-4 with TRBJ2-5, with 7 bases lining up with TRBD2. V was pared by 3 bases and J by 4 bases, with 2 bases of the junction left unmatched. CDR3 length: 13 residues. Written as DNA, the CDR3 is TGTGCCAGCAGTTTGCGCGGGAGAGAGACCCAGTACTTC. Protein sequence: CASSLRGRETQYF.

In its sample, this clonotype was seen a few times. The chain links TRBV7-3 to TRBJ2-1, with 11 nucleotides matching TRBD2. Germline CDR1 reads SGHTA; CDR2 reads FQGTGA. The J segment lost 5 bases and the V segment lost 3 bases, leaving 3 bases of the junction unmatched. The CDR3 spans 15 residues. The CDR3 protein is CASSLTSGANNEQFF. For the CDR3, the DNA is TGTGCCAGCAGCTTGACTAGCGGGGCTAACAATGAGCAGTTCTTC. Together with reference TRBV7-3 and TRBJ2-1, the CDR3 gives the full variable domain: GAGVSQTPSNKVTEKGKYVELRCDPISGHTALYWYRQSLGQGPEFLIYFQGTGAADDSGLPNDRFFAVRPEGSVSTLKIQRTERGDSAVYLCASSLTSGANNEQFFGPGTRLTVL.

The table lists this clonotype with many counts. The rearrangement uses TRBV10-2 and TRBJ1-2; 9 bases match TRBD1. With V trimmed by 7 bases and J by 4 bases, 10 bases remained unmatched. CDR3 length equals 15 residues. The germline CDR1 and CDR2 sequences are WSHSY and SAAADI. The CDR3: CASKKQGARGYGYTF. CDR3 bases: TGCGCCAGCAAAAAACAGGGGGCGCGGGGCTATGGCTACACCTTC.

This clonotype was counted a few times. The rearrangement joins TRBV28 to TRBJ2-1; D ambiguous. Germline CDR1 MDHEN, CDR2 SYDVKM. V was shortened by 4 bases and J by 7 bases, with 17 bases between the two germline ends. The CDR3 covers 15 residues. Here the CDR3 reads CASSSLLGPQNEQFF. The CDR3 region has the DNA TGTGCCAGCAGTTCCCTGCTCGGCCCACAAAATGAGCAGTTCTTC.

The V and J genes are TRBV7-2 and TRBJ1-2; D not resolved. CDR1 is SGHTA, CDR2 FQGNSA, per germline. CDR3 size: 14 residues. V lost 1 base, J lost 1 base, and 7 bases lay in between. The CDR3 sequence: CASSLGPGNYGYTF. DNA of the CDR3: TGTGCCAGCAGCTTAGGTCCCGGTAACTATGGCTACACCTTC.

For the CDR3, the DNA is TGTGCCAGCAGCCCGCATGAGGGACAGGGACCCGAGCAGTACTTC. It specifies CASSPHEGQGPEQYF. The chain joins TRBV11-1 to TRBJ2-1; 9 nucleotides align to TRBD1. The J call is doubtful: the DNA matches TRBJ2-7 better. CDR1 and CDR2 from the germline V gene are SGHAT and FQDESV (reference sequence). This CDR3 contains 15 residues.

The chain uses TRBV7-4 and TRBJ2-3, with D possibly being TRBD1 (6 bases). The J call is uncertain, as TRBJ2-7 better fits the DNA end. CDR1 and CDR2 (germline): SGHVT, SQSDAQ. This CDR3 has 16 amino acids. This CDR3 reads CASSLLSLGSGDEQYF. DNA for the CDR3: TGTGCCAGCAGCTTATTATCCCTAGGTTCAGGGGACGAGCAGTACTTC.